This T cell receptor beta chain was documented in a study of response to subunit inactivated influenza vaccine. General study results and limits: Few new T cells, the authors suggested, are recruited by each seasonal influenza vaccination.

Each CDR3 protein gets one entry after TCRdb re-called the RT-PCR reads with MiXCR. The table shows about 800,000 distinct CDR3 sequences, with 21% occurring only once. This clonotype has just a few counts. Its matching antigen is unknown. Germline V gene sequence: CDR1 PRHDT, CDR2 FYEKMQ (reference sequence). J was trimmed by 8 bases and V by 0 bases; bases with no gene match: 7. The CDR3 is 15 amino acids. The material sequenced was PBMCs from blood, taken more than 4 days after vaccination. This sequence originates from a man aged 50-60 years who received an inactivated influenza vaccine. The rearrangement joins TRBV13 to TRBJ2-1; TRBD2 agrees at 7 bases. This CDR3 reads CASSLGLATLHEQFF. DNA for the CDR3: TGTGCCAGCAGCTTAGGACTAGCGACCTTACATGAGCAGTTCTTC.